The 2 T cell receptor beta chains listed next were all sequenced from one sample in a study of blood T cells in healthy people across ages. Alongside a J-beta primer mix, a sample-barcoded 5' primer served in a second PCR lasting about 6 to 11 cycles. TCRdb re-called the 5' RACE reads through MiXCR, storing one row per CDR3 protein. Of about a million distinct CDR3 sequences listed, about two fifths were seen once; the top ten hold around 14%. The sample taken for sequencing was blood. The receptor source for this set is a young man in good health.

The chain couples TRBV5-1 to TRBJ1-3; a weak D match, TRBD1 (6 bases). Germline CDR1 reads SGHRS; CDR2 reads YFSETQ. The V and J ends lost 3 bases and 1 base respectively, with 11 bases between them. The CDR3 has 15 residues. CDR3 amino acids: CASSWTASSGNTIYF. CDR3 nucleotides: TGCGCCAGCAGCTGGACAGCCAGTTCTGGAAACACCATATATTTT. The full variable domain, with the rest looked up from reference TRBV5-1 and TRBJ1-3, is KAGVTQTPRYLIKTRGQQVTLSCSPISGHRSVSWYQQTPGQGLQFLFEYFSETQRNKGNFPGRFSGRQFSNSRSEMNVSTLELGDSALYLCASSWTASSGNTIYFGEGSWLTVV.

This clonotype appeared a single time. V is TRBV18 and J is TRBJ1-2; TRBD1 aligns across 7 bases. The CDR3 runs 17 residues. Germline loops: CDR1 KGHSH, CDR2 LQKENI. Trimming removed 0 bases from V and 4 bases from J; junction bases left unmatched: 11. The CDR3 bases are TGTGCCAGCTCACCACCGGGGGACAGCTATTCGGGCTATGGCTACACCTTC. It specifies CASSPPGDSYSGYGYTF.